This TCR beta chain was captured by sequencing in a study of cytomegalovirus exposure and HLA in healthy donors. The study, taken as a whole, reports: In a later analysis, specific HLA alleles were associated with some 16,000 TCR beta sequences at a 0.05 false discovery rate.

The primer mix had 60 Vbeta and 13 Jbeta primers. Using immunoSEQ multiplex PCR, the repertoire was profiled, and TCRdb retains in-frame clones only, with some absent. This listing includes 75,000 to 95,000 clones. To note about this clone: Antigen unknown.

Trimming removed 4 bases from V and 3 bases from J, with 17 bases in between. CDR3 length equals 16 residues. CDR1 and CDR2 from the germline V gene are MNHEY and SVGAGI. Input material: PBMCs. This chain uses TRBV6-5 with TRBJ2-3; perhaps TRBD1 as D (6 bases). The sequence derives from a woman aged 60-75 years in good health and CMV-seronegative. In DNA, the CDR3 is TGTGCCAGCAGTTTAATCGGGACACCTGGGACAGATACGCAGTATTTT. Translating gives CASSLIGTPGTDTQYF.